This paragraph reports one T cell receptor beta chain. These data originate in a study of blood T cell repertoires in COVID-19. TCRdb keeps only in-frame clones here, not all; method: immunoSEQ multiplex PCR. The sample shows 100,000 to 110,000 clones, about 90% of them seen only once. Losses at the gene ends were 6 bases for V and 6 bases for J; bases not matched to a gene: 8. This CDR3 is built from 14 residues. Germline lookup yields CDR1 ENHRY and CDR2 SYGVKD. Sequenced input: peripheral blood. This sequence joins TRBV10-3 and TRBJ1-5, with TRBD1 identical over 7 bases. The sequence was collected from a human donor in a cohort sampled during active COVID-19. Here the CDR3 reads CAIRDTGAGQPQHF. CDR3 nucleotide sequence: TGTGCCATCAGGGATACAGGGGCAGGTCAGCCCCAGCATTTT.